This is a list of T cell receptor beta chains from one sample in a study of T cell changes during pregnancy in multiple sclerosis. This table comes from immunoSEQ multiplex PCR, and its TCRdb copy is limited to in-frame clones, with some not included. The sample gives about 31,000 clones, about 91% of which show up once; approximately 0.76% is in the top ten. Sequencing was performed on CD4+ T cells from peripheral blood mononuclear cells, taken in the first trimester of pregnancy. Source of these receptors: a female donor in good health, enrolled as a control in a pregnancy study. Both conserved end residues are part of each CDR3. Each record gives: CDR3 length, V gene, CDR3 protein.

>18|TRBV21-1
CASSKGRAGPHSDTEAFF
>16|TRBV9
CASSPRGSTPTDTQYF
>14|TRBV6-1
CASTVRGRDTEAFF
>15|TRBV7-2
CASSFRGSGANVLTF
>13|TRBV6-5
CASTGQGYNIQYF
>11|TRBV6-6
CATQTGDEQYF
>12|TRBV30
CAWSVLGDGYTF
>13|TRBV7-2
CASSSDRNNEQFF
>12|TRBV7-6
CASSLRDTEAFF
>15|TRBV5-1
CASSSGTGVLWGYTF
>16|TRBV9
CASSVGRGGLYYGYTF
>14|TRBV5-1
CASSFSGVGDTQYF
>15|TRBV2
CASTELGAFQETQYF
>14|TRBV5-1
CASSSQGRTYEQYF
>12|TRBV6-5
CASRGGGETQYF
>16|TRBV9
CASSVAIGGGTGELFF
>17|TRBV10-3
CAISESRGGGYPYEQYF
>13|TRBV7-9
CASSLQGDYGYTF
>14|TRBV7-2
CASSPGHSQETQYF
>12|TRBV30
CAWSGRNYGYTF
>14|TRBV15
CATSSTSGRSEQYF